The clone carrying this TCR beta chain was counted a few times. Its antigen is as yet unknown. The data originate from a study of a mutant IDH1 vaccine in newly diagnosed glioma. Turning to the study itself: The start of vaccination came 4-6 weeks after radiotherapy alone, or with temozolomide cycles.

This CDR3 comprises 14 residues. Germline CDR1 and CDR2: MNHEY and SVGAGI. Trimming removed 2 bases at V and 4 bases at J, with 11 bases between. Time point denoted: week 47, end of study. Topical imiquimod was applied with each vaccine dose, which held 300 ug of mutant IDH1 20-mer peptide. Patients came in for eight vaccinations, in weeks 1, 3, 5, 7, 11, 15, 19 and 23. Donors harbored newly found WHO grade 3 or 4 IDH1-mutant, ATRX-lost astrocytomas. The assay was immunoSEQ multiplex PCR, and TCRdb's table has in-frame clones only and misses some. The table includes some 56,000 clones, less than 80% detected once. General study results and limits: Pseudoprogression appeared unlinked to shifts in leading peripheral T cell clonotypes.

This specimen consisted of PBMCs, obtained from a glioma patient whose treatment included an IDH1 peptide vaccine. The receptor was derived from a man in his fifties or sixties with glioma. The gene calls are TRBV6-5 and TRBJ1-1; no firm D call. This CDR3 reads CASSYSRSGTEAFF. The CDR3 DNA reads TGTGCCAGCAGTTACAGTCGGTCGGGCACTGAAGCTTTCTTT.